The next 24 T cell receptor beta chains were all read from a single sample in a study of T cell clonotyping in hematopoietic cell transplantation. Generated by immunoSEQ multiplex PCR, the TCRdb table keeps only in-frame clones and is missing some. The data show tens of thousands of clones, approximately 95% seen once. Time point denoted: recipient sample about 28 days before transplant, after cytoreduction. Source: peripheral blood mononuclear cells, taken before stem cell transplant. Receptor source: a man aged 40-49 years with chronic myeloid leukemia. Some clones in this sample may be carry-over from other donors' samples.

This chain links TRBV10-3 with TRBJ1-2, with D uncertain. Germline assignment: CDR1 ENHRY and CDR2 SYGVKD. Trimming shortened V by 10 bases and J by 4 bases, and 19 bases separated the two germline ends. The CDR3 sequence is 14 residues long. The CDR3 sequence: CATKPPPGGYGYTF. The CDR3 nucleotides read TGTGCCACCAAGCCTCCTCCGGGAGGCTATGGCTACACCTTC.

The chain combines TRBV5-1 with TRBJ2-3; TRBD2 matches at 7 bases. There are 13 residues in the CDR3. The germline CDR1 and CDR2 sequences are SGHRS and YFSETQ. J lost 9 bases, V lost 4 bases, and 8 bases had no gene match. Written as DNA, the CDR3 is TGCGCCAGCAGCACACCCGGGGGGAGAACGCAGTATTTT. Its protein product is CASSTPGGRTQYF.

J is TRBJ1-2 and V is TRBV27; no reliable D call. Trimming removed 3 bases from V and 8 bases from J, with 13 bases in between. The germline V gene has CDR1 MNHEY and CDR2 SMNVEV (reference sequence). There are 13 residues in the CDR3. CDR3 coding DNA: TGTGCCAGCAGTTTTTGGGAACCTTGGGGCTACACCTTC. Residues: CASSFWEPWGYTF.

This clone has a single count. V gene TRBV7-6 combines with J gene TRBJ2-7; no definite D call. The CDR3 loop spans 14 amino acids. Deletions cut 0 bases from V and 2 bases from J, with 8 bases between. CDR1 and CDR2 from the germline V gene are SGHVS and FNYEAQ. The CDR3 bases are TGTGCCAGCAGCTTAGCGGGTCGGGCCTACGAGCAGTACTTC. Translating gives CASSLAGRAYEQYF. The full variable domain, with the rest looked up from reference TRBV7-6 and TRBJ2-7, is GAGVSQSPRYKVTKRGQDVALRCDPISGHVSLYWYRQALGQGPEFLTYFNYEAQQDKSGLPNDRFSAERPEGSISTLTIQRTEQRDSAMYRCASSLAGRAYEQYFGPGTRLTVT.

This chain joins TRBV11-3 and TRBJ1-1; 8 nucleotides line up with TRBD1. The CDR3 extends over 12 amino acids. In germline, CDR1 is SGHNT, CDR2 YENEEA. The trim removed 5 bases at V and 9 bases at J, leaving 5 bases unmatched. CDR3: CASSRRTGKAFF. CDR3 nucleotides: TGTGCCAGCAGCCGTCGGACAGGGAAAGCTTTCTTT.

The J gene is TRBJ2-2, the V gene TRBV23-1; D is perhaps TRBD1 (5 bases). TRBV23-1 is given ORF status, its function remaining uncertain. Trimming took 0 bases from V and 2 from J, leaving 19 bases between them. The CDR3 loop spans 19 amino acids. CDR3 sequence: CASSQSLSLTDTNTGELFF. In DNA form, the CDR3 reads TGCGCCAGCAGTCAATCCCTAAGCCTGACGGACACCAACACCGGGGAGCTGTTTTTT.

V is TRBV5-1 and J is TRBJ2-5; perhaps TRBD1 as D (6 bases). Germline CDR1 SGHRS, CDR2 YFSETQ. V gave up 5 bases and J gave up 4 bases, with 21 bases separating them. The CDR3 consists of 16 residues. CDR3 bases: TGCGCCAGCAGACTGCCTTATTCAGGGGCAGGAGAGACCCAGTACTTC. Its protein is CASRLPYSGAGETQYF. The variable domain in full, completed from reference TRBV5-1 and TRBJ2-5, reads KAGVTQTPRYLIKTRGQQVTLSCSPISGHRSVSWYQQTPGQGLQFLFEYFSETQRNKGNFPGRFSGRQFSNSRSEMNVSTLELGDSALYLCASRLPYSGAGETQYFGPGTRLLVL.

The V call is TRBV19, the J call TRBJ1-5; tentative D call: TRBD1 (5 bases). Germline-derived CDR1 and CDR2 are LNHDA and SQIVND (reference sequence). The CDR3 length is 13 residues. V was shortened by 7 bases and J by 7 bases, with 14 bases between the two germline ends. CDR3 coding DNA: TGTGCCAGTAACTCCCCAGGGATGCAGCCCCAGCATTTT. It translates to CASNSPGMQPQHF.

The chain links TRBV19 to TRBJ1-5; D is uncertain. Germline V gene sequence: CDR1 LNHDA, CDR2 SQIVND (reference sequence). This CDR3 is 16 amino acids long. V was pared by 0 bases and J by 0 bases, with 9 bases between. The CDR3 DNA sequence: TGTGCCAGTAGTATAGACGCGGACTATAGCAATCAGCCCCAGCATTTT. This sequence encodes CASSIDADYSNQPQHF.

The CDR3 bases are TGTGCCAGCAGTTTCCCAGGATACACAGATACGCAGTATTTT. It is translated as CASSFPGYTDTQYF. The chain uses TRBV28 and TRBJ2-3; D gene ambiguous. Germline V gene sequence: CDR1 MDHEN, CDR2 SYDVKM. The V gene lost 3 bases and the J gene lost 2 bases, with 9 bases spanning the gap. The CDR3 consists of 14 residues.

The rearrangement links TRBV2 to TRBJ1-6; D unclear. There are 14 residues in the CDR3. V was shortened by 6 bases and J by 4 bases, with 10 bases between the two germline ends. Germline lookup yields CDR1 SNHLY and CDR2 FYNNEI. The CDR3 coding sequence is TGTGCCAGCAGAGGGCTGCCGTATAATTCACCCCTCCACTTT. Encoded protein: CASRGLPYNSPLHF.

CDR3 bases: TGTGCCAGCAGTTACTCGGGGAGTCATCAGCCCCAGCATTTT. Translation gives CASSYSGSHQPQHF. The rearrangement joins TRBV6-5 to TRBJ1-5, with D hard to call. Trimming cost V 0 bases and J 5 bases, with 8 bases left between them. The CDR3 spans 14 residues. In germline, CDR1 is MNHEY, CDR2 SVGAGI.

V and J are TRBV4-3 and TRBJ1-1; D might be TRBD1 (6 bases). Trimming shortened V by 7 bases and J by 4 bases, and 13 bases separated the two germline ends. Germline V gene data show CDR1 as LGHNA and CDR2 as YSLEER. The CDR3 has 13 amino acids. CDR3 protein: CASTGRGITEAFF. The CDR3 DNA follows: TGCGCCAGCACTGGGAGGGGGATCACTGAAGCTTTCTTT.

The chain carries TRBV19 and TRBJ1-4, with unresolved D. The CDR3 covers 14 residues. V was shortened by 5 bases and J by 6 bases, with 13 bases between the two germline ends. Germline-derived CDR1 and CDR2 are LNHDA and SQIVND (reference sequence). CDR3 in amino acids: CASSLPYGDEKLFF. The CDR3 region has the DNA TGTGCCAGTAGTCTGCCCTACGGGGATGAAAAACTGTTTTTT.

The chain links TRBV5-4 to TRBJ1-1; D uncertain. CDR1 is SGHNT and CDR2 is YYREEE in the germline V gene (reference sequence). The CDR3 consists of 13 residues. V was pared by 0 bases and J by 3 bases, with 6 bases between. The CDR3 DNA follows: TGTGCCAGCAGCTTGGGACCAGACACTGAAGCTTTCTTT. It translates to CASSLGPDTEAFF.

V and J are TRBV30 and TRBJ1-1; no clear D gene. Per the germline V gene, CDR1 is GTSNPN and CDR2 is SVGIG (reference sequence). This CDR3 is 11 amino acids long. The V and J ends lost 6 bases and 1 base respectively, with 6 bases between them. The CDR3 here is CACLPNTEAFF. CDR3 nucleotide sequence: TGTGCCTGCCTCCCGAACACTGAAGCTTTCTTT.

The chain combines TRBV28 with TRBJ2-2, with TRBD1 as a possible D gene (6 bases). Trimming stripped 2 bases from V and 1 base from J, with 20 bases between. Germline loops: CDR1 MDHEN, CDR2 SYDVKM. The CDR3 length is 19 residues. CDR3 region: CASSLIKGNRQENTGELFF. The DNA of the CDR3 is TGTGCCAGCAGTTTAATTAAAGGCAACAGACAGGAGAACACCGGGGAGCTGTTTTTT.

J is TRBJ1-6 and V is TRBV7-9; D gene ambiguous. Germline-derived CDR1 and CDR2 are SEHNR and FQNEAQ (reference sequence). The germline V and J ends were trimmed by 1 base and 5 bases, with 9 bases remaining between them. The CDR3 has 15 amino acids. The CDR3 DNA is TGTGCCAGCAGCTTAGTCGACGGGGATAATTCACCCCTCCACTTT. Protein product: CASSLVDGDNSPLHF.

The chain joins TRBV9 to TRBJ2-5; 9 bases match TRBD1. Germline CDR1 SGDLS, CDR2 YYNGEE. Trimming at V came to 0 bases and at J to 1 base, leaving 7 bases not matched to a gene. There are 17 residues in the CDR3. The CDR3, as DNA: TGTGCCAGCAGCGTAGCTCCAACAGGGGGCGGCCAAGAGACCCAGTACTTC. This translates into CASSVAPTGGGQETQYF.

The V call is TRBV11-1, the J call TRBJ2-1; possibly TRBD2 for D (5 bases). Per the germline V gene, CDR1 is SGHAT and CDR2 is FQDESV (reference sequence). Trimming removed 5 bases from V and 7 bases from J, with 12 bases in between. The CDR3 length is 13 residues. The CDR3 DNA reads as TGTGCCAGCAGCAAATGGACTGGGAATGAGCAGTTCTTC. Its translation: CASSKWTGNEQFF.

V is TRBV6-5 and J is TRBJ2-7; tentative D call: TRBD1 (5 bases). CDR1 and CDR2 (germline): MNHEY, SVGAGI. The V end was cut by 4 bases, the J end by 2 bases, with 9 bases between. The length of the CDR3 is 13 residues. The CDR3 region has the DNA TGTGCCAGCAGTTCTGGACAACCCTACGAGCAGTACTTC. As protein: CASSSGQPYEQYF.

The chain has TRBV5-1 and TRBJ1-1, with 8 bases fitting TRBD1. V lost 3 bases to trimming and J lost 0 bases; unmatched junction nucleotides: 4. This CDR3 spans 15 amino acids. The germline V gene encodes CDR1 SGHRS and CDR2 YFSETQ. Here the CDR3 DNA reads TGCGCCAGCAGCTCCTGGACAGGGATGAACACTGAAGCTTTCTTT. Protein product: CASSSWTGMNTEAFF.

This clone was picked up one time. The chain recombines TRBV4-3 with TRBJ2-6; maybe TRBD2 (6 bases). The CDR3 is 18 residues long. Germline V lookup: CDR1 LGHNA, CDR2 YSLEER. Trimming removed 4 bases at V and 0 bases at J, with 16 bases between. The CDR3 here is CASSPGDSGISGANVLTF. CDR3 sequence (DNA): TGCGCCAGCAGCCCCGGGGACTCTGGCATCTCTGGGGCCAACGTCCTGACTTTC.

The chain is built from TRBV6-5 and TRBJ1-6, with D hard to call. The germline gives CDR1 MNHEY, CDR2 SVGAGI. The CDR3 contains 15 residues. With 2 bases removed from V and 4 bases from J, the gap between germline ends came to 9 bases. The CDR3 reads CASSYTEPYNSPLHF. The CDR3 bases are TGTGCCAGCAGTTACACTGAACCGTATAATTCACCCCTCCACTTT.